The present T cell receptor (beta chain) was sequenced within a study of blood T cell repertoires in COVID-19. The protocol was immunoSEQ multiplex PCR, while the TCRdb copy is restricted to in-frame clones and leaves out a portion. The sample gives a few hundred thousand clones, under 90% of which show up once; approximately 2.9% is in the top ten. Trimming shortened V by 0 bases and J by 2 bases, and 5 bases separated the two germline ends. The CDR3 totals 15 residues. Germline lookup yields CDR1 ENHRY and CDR2 SYGVKD. The J gene is TRBJ2-6, the V gene TRBV10-3; D perhaps matches TRBD1 (5 bases). Sequenced input: peripheral blood. The receptor was derived from a woman in her thirties with COVID-19, enrolled during active disease. The CDR3 reads CAISESGAGANVLTF. The CDR3 DNA sequence: TGTGCCATCAGTGAGTCAGGGGCTGGGGCCAACGTCCTGACTTTC.